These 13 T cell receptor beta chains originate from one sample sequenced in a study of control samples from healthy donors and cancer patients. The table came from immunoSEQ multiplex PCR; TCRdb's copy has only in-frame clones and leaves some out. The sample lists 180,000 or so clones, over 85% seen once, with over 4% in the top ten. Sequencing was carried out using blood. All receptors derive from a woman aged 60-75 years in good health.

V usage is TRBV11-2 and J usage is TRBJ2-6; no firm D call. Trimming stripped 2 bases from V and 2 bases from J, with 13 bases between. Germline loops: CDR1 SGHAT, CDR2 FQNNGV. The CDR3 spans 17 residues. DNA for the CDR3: TGTGCCAGCAGCTTATCGGCAGGATTTACTGGGGCCAACGTCCTGACTTTC. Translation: CASSLSAGFTGANVLTF.

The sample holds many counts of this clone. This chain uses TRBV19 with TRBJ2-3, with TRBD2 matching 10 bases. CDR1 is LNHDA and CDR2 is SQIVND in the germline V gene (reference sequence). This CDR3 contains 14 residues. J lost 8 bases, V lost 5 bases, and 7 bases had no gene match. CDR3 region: CASSVSGGLGTQYF. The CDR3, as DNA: TGTGCCAGTAGTGTTAGCGGGGGGCTCGGTACGCAGTATTTT.

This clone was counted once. The CDR3 protein is CASSHKDRTNEAFF. The CDR3, as DNA: TGTGCCAGCTCACATAAAGACCGGACGAATGAAGCTTTCTTT. The chain couples TRBV18 to TRBJ1-1; no firm D call. Germline-derived CDR1 and CDR2 are KGHSH and LQKENI. V was cut by 4 bases and J by 7 bases, with 16 bases left in between. CDR3 length: 14 amino acids. The variable domain in full, with the rest retrieved from reference TRBV18 and TRBJ1-1, is NAGVMQNPRHLVRRRGQEARLRCSPMKGHSHVYWYRQLPEEGLKFMVYLQKENIIDESGMPKERFSAEFPKEGPSILRIQQVVRGDSAAYFCASSHKDRTNEAFFGQGTRLTVV.

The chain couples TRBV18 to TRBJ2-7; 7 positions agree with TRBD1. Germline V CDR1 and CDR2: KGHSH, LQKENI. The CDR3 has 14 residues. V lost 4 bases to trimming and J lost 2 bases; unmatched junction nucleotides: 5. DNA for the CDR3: TGTGCCAGCTCACTTCCGGGACAGACCTACGAGCAGTACTTC. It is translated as CASSLPGQTYEQYF.

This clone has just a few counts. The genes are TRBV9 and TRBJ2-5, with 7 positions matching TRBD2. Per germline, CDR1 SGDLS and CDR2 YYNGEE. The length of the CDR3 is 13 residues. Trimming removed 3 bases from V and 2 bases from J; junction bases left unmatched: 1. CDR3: CASSGGGQETQYF. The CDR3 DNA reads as TGTGCCAGCAGCGGGGGGGGTCAAGAGACCCAGTACTTC.

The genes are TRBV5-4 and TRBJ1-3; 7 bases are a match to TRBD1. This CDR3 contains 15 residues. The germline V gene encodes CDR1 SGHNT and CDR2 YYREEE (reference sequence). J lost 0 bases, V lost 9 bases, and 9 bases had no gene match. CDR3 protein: CATGRGGLSGNTIYF. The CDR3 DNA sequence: TGTGCCACAGGACGAGGGGGCCTCTCTGGAAACACCATATATTTT.

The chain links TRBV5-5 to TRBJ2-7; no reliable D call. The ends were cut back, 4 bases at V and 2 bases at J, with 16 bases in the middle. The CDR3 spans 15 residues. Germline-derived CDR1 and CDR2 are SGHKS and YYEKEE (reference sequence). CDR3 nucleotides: TGTGCCAGCAGCCCCGCTATTGAAGTTACCTACGAGCAGTACTTC. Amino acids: CASSPAIEVTYEQYF. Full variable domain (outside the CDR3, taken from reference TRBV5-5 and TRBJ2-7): DAGVTQSPTHLIKTRGQQVTLRCSPISGHKSVSWYQQVLGQGPQFIFQYYEKEERGRGNFPDRFSARQFPNYSSELNVNALLLGDSALYLCASSPAIEVTYEQYFGPGTRLTVT.

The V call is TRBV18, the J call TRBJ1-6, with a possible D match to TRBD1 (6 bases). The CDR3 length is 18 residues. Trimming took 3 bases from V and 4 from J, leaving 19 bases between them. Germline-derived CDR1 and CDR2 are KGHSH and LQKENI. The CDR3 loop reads CASSPLAQGGGYNSPLHF. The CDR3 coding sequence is TGTGCCAGCTCACCCCTTGCCCAGGGAGGGGGGTATAATTCACCCCTCCACTTT.

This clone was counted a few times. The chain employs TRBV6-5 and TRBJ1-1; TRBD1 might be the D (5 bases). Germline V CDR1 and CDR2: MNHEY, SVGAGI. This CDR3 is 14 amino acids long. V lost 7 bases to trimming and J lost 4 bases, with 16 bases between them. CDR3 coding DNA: TGTGCCAGCACCCTAAAAGCAGGGCCCACTGAAGCTTTCTTT. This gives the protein CASTLKAGPTEAFF.

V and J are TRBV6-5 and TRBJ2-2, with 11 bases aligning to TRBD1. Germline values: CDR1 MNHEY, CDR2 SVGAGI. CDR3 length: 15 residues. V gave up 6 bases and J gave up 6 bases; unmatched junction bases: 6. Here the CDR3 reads CASRVPGQGAGELFF. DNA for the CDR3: TGTGCCAGCAGAGTTCCGGGACAGGGGGCCGGGGAGCTGTTTTTT.

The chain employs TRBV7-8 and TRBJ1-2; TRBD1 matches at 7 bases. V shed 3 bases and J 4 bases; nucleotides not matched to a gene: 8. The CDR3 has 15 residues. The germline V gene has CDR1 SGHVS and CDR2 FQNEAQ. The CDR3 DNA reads TGTGCCAGCAGCTTTGGGACAGCCTATGGCTATGGCTACACCTTC. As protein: CASSFGTAYGYGYTF.

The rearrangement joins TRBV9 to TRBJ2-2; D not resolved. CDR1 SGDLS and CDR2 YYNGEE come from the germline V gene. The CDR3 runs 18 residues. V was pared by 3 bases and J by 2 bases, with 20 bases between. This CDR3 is CASSAARGSRSNTGELFF. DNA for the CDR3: TGTGCCAGCAGCGCCGCCCGTGGCAGCAGATCAAACACCGGGGAGCTGTTTTTT.

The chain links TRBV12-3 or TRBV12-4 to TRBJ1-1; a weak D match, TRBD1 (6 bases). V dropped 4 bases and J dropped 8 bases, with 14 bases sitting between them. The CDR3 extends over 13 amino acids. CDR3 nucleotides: TGTGCCAGCAGTTCCCCCCTGGGGGCCGAAGCTTTCTTT. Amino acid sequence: CASSSPLGAEAFF.